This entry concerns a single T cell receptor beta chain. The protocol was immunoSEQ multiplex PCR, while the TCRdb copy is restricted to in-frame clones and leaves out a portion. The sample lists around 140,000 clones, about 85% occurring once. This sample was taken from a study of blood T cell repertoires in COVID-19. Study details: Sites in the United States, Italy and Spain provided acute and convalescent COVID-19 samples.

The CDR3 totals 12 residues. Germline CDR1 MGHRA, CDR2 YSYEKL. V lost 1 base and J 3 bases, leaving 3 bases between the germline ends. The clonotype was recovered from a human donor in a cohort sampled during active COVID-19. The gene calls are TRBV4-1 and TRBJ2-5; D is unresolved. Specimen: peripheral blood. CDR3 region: CASSQAEETQYF. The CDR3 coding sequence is TGCGCCAGCAGCCAAGCGGAAGAGACCCAGTACTTC.